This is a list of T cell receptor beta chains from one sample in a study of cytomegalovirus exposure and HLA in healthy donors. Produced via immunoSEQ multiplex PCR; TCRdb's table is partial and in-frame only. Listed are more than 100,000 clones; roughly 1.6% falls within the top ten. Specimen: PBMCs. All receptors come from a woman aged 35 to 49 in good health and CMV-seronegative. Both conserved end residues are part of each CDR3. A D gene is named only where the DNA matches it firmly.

CASSLLLTGYTEAFF,TGTGCCAGCAGTCTTCTGCTGACAGGCTACACTGAAGCTTTCTTT,15,NA,TRBJ1-1,TRBV7-8
CASSPGLAGGYEQYF,TGTGCCAGCAGCCCGGGACTAGCGGGAGGCTACGAGCAGTACTTC,15,TRBD2,TRBJ2-7,TRBV28
CASSGRQTEAFF,TGTGCCAGCAGTGGCAGACAAACTGAAGCTTTCTTT,12,NA,TRBJ1-1,TRBV25-1
CASSITGANYGYTF,TGTGCCAGTAGTATCACAGGCGCTAACTATGGCTACACCTTC,14,NA,TRBJ1-2,TRBV19
CASSLLQGVTGELFF,TGTGCCAGCAGCTTGTTACAGGGTGTCACCGGGGAGCTGTTTTTT,15,NA,TRBJ2-2,TRBV11-3
CASEGRVVNTEAFF,TGTGCCAGCGAAGGCAGGGTCGTGAACACTGAAGCTTTCTTT,14,NA,TRBJ1-1,TRBV2
CASTTGKGGYTF,TGTGCCAGTACGACAGGGAAGGGTGGCTACACCTTC,12,TRBD1,TRBJ1-2,TRBV28
CASTGILTDTQYF,TGTGCCAGCACAGGAATTTTGACAGATACGCAGTATTTT,13,NA,TRBJ2-3,TRBV6-1
CASSKGRGGFEAFF,TGTGCCAGCAGCAAAGGGAGAGGGGGATTTGAGGCTTTCTTT,14,NA,TRBJ1-1,TRBV21-1
CSVYLTNEKLFF,TGCAGCGTTTATTTAACTAATGAAAAACTGTTTTTT,12,NA,TRBJ1-4,TRBV29-1
CASSLYEVGTEAFF,TGTGCCAGCAGTCTCTACGAAGTTGGCACTGAAGCTTTCTTT,14,NA,TRBJ1-1,TRBV6-1
CASAGGDGTGELFF,TGTGCCAGTGCAGGGGGCGACGGCACCGGGGAGCTGTTTTTT,14,TRBD1,TRBJ2-2,TRBV10-3
CASTETSGPYGYTF,TGTGCCAGTACCGAGACCTCAGGTCCCTATGGCTACACCTTC,14,NA,TRBJ1-2,TRBV19
CASSSRGLTPRETQYF,TGTGCCAGCAGCTCCAGGGGATTGACCCCAAGGGAGACCCAGTACTTC,16,NA,TRBJ2-5,TRBV7-2
CASSAGTVRPYEQYF,TGTGCCAGCAGCGCCGGGACAGTAAGACCCTACGAGCAGTACTTC,15,TRBD1,TRBJ2-7,TRBV9
CASSWGAQYEQYF,TGTGCCAGCAGTTGGGGAGCCCAATACGAGCAGTACTTC,13,NA,TRBJ2-7,TRBV28
CASIDAGTGELFF,TGTGCCAGCATAGACGCGGGCACCGGGGAGCTGTTTTTT,13,NA,TRBJ2-2,TRBV6-5
CASSTGLGQNTEAFF,TGTGCCAGCAGCACCGGACTAGGACAGAACACTGAAGCTTTCTTT,15,NA,TRBJ1-1,TRBV5-4
CASRGGTSGNNEQFF,TGTGCCAGCAGGGGCGGGACTAGCGGAAACAATGAGCAGTTCTTC,15,TRBD2,TRBJ2-1,TRBV6-5
CASSLARGGAGDTQYF,TGCGCCAGCAGCTTGGCTCGCGGGGGGGCCGGTGATACGCAGTATTTT,16,TRBD2,TRBJ2-3,TRBV5-1
CATSRGGQELGAFF,TGTGCCACCAGCAGGGGAGGACAGGAGTTGGGAGCTTTCTTT,14,TRBD1,TRBJ1-1,TRBV15
CASKDDGLFNSPLHF,TGTGCCAGCAAAGACGATGGGCTCTTTAATTCACCCCTCCACTTT,15,NA,TRBJ1-6,TRBV2
CASSTGLAGAGDTQYF,TGTGCCAGCAGTACGGGGCTAGCGGGGGCGGGAGATACGCAGTATTTT,16,TRBD2,TRBJ2-3,TRBV9
CASSLPGDPEAFF,TGCGCCAGCAGCTTGCCAGGGGACCCTGAAGCTTTCTTT,13,NA,TRBJ1-1,TRBV5-1
CASRIGQIPNYGYTF,TGTGCCAGCAGGATTGGACAGATTCCTAACTATGGCTACACCTTC,15,NA,TRBJ1-2,TRBV28
CASSLWGQGGSTEAFF,TGCGCCAGCAGCCTGTGGGGACAGGGTGGGTCCACTGAAGCTTTCTTT,16,TRBD1,TRBJ1-1,TRBV5-1
CAISNTGELFF,TGTGCCATCTCAAACACCGGGGAGCTGTTTTTT,11,NA,TRBJ2-2,TRBV10-3
CATSRRQGAGYGYTF,TGTGCCACCAGCCGGAGGCAGGGGGCGGGGTATGGCTACACCTTC,15,TRBD1,TRBJ1-2,TRBV15
CASSVGQAHNEQFF,TGTGCCAGCAGCGTGGGACAGGCTCACAATGAGCAGTTCTTC,14,TRBD1,TRBJ2-1,TRBV9
CASSAQQGAGEEAFF,TGTGCCAGTAGTGCTCAACAGGGGGCGGGAGAAGAAGCTTTCTTT,15,TRBD1,TRBJ1-1,TRBV19
CASSLAAGPVEKLFF,TGTGCCAGCAGCTTAGCGGCAGGGCCGGTTGAAAAACTGTTTTTT,15,NA,TRBJ1-4,TRBV7-9
CASSATGSNSPLHF,TGTGCCAGCAGCGCGACAGGGAGCAATTCACCCCTCCACTTT,14,TRBD1,TRBJ1-6,TRBV5-4
CASSVTGGHSYAFF,TGTGCCAGCAGCGTGACAGGGGGCCATTCTTACGCTTTCTTT,14,TRBD1,TRBJ1-1,TRBV11-2
CASRLGRTSSYNEQFF,TGTGCCAGCAGGCTCGGCCGGACAAGCTCCTACAATGAGCAGTTCTTC,16,NA,TRBJ2-1,TRBV27
CASSPITGNQPQHF,TGTGCCAGCTCACCAATCACGGGCAATCAGCCCCAGCATTTT,14,NA,TRBJ1-5,TRBV18
CASSRQGNEAFF,TGTGCCAGCAGCCGACAGGGGAATGAAGCTTTCTTT,12,TRBD1,TRBJ1-1,TRBV7-9
CASRPGTSGKDEQFF,TGTGCCAGCAGACCCGGGACTAGCGGGAAGGATGAGCAGTTCTTC,15,TRBD2,TRBJ2-1,TRBV5-4
CASSEGSGGYTDTQYF,TGTGCCAGCAGTGAGGGTAGCGGGGGCTACACAGATACGCAGTATTTT,16,TRBD2,TRBJ2-3,TRBV2
CASSDRGGNTIYF,TGTGCCAGCAGTGACAGGGGTGGAAACACCATATATTTT,13,TRBD1,TRBJ1-3,TRBV28